Detailed here is one T cell receptor (beta chain). As yet, its antigen is unknown. Only in-frame clones appear in the TCRdb table, and some are missing; sequencing was by immunoSEQ multiplex PCR. The sample consists of roughly 80,000 clones, roughly 88% of them appearing once. These data belong to a study of OX40 agonist ivuxolimab in advanced cancers. Study at large: The group had a mean age of around 60 years, ranged from roughly 23 to 90, and was 80% to 85% male. Of the participants, under 50% had some prior anti-PD-1, anti-PD-L1 or anti-CTLA-4 therapy, which was allowed.

General observations from the study: Clonal expansion by week 6 occurred in CD4+ and CD8+ blood T cells (at 0.1 to 3.0 mg/kg).

Sampled blood was obtained at baseline, cycle 4 day 1, and cycle 7 day 1. Germline V gene sequence: CDR1 SGHTA, CDR2 FQGNSA. The CDR3 has 12 residues. V lost 4 bases, J lost 4 bases, and 8 bases lay in between. The rearrangement joins TRBV7-2 to TRBJ2-7, with D unresolved. The TCR originated in an adult with an advanced solid tumor such as melanoma, head and neck, liver or kidney cancer. This specimen was CD4+ or CD8+ T cells sorted from blood, taken in a trial of the OX40 agonist ivuxolimab. For the CDR3, the DNA is TGTGCCAGCAGCTCCAACAGATACGAGCAGTACTTC. This sequence encodes CASSSNRYEQYF.